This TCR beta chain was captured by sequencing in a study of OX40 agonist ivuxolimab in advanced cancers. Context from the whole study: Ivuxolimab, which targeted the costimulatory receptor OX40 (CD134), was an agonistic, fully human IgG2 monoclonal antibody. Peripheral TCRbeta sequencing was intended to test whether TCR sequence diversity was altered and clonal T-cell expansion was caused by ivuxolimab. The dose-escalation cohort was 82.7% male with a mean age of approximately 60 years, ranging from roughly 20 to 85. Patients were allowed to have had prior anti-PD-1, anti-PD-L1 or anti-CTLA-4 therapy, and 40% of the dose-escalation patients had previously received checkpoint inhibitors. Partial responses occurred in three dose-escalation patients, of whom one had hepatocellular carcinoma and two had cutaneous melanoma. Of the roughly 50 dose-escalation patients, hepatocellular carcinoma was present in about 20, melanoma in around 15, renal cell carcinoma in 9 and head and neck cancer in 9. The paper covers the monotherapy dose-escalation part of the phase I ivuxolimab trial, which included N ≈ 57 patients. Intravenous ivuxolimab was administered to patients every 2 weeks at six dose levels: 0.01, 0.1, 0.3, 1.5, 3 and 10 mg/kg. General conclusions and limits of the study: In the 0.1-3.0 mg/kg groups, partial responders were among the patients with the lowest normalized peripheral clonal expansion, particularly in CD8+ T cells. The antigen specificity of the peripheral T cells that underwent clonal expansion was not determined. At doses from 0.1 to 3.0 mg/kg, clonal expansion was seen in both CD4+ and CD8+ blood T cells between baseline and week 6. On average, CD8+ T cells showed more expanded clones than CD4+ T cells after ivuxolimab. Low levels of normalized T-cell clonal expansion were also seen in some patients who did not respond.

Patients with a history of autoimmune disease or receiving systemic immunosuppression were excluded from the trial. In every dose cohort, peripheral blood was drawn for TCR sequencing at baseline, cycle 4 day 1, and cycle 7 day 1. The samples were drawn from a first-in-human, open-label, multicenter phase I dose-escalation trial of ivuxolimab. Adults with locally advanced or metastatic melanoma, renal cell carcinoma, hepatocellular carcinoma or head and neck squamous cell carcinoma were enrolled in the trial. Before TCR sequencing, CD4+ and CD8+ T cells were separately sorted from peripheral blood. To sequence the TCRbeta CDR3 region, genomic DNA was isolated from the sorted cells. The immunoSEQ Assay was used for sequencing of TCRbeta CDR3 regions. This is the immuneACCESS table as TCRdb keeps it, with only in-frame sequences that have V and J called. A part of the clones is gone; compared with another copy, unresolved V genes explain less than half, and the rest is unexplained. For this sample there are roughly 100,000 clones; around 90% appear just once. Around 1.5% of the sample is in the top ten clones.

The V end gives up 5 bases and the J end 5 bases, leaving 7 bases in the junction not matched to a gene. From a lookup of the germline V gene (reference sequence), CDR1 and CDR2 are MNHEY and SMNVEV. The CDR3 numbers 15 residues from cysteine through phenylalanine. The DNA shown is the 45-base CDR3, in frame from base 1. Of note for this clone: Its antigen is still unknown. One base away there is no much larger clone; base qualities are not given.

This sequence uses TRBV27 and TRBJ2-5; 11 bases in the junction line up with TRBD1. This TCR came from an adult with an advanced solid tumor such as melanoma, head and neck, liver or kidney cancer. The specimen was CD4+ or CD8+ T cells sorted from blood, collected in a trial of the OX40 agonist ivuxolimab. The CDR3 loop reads CASSDWDRGSETQYF. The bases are TGTGCCAGCAGTGACTGGGACAGGGGGTCGGAGACCCAGTACTTC.